This TCR beta chain originates from a study of T cell responses to AZD1222 COVID-19 vaccine. The CDR3 has 14 amino acids. Germline loops: CDR1 MDHEN, CDR2 SYDVKM. Trimming cost V 3 bases and J 3 bases; bases outside gene matches: 3. Sequenced by immunoSEQ multiplex PCR; TCRdb stores in-frame clones only, minus some. Of roughly 150,000 clones detected, roughly nine tenths appear once; the ten largest clones hold roughly 1.3%. This sequence was found in an adult who received the AZD1222 COVID-19 vaccine. Specimen: peripheral blood, collected 28 days after the second AZD1222 dose. The chain joins TRBV28 to TRBJ1-1; 8 bases line up with TRBD1. CDR3 bases: TGTGCCAGCAGTTTGGACAGGGTCGACACTGAAGCTTTCTTT. Protein product: CASSLDRVDTEAFF.